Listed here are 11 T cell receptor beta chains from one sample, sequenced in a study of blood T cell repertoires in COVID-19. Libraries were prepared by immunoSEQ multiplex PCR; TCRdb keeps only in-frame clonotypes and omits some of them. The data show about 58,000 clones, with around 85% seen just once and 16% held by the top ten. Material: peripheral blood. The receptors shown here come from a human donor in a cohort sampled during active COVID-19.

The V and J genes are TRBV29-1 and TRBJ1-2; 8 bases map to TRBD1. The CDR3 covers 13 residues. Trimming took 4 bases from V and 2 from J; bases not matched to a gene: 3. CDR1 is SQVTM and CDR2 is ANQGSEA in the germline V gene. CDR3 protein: CSVATGANYGYTF. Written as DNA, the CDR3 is TGCAGCGTTGCGACAGGGGCGAACTATGGCTACACCTTC. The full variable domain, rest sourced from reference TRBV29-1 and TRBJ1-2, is SAVISQKPSRDICQRGTSLTIQCQVDSQVTMMFWYRQQPGQSLTLIATANQGSEATYESGFVIDKFPISRPNLTFSTLTVSNMSPEDSSIYLCSVATGANYGYTFGSGTRLTVV.

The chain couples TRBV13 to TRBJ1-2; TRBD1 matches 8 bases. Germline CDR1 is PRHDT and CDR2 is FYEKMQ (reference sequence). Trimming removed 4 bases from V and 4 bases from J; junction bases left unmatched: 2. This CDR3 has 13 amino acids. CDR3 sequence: CASSSDRGYGYTF. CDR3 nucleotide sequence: TGTGCCAGCAGCTCCGACAGGGGCTATGGCTACACCTTC. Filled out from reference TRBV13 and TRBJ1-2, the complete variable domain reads AAGVIQSPRHLIKEKRETATLKCYPIPRHDTVYWYQQGPGQDPQFLISFYEKMQSDKGSIPDRFSAQQFSDYHSELNMSSLELGDSALYFCASSSDRGYGYTFGSGTRLTVV.

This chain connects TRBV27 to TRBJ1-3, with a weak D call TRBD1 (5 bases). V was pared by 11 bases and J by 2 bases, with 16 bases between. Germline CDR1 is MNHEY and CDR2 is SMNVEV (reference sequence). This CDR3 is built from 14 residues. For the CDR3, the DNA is TGTGCCTCTCGGGGGGATCCTACTGGAAACACCATATATTTT. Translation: CASRGDPTGNTIYF.

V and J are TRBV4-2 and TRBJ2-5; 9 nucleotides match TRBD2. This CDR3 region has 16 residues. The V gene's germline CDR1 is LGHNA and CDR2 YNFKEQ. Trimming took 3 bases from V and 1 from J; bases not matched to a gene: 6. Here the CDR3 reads CASSQPGLASQETQYF. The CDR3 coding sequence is TGTGCCAGCAGCCAGCCGGGACTAGCCTCCCAAGAGACCCAGTACTTC.

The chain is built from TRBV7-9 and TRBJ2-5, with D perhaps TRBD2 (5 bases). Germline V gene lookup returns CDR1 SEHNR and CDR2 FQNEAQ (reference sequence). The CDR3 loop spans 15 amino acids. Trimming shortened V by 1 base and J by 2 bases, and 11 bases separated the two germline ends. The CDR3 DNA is TGTGCCAGCAGCTTAGTCGGAGGATATCAAGAGACCCAGTACTTC. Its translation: CASSLVGGYQETQYF.

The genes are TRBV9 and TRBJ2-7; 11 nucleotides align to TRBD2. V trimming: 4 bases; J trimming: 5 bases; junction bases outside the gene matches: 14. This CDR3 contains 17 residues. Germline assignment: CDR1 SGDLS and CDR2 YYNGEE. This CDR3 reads CASSPLLNSGRVNEQYF. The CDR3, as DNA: TGTGCCAGCAGCCCCCTCCTCAATAGCGGGAGGGTGAACGAGCAGTACTTC.

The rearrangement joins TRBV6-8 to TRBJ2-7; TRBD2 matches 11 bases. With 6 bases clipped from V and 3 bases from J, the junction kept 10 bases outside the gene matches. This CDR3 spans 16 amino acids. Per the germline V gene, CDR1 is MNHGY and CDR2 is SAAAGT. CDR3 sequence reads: CASRKTRLAGNYEQYF. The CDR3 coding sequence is TGTGCCAGCAGGAAGACCCGACTAGCGGGAAACTACGAGCAGTACTTC.

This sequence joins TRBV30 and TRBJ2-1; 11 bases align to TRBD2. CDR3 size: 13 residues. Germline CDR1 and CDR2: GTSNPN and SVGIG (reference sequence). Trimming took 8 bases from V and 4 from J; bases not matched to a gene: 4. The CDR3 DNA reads TGTGCCCACGGACTAGCGGGTTACAATGAGCAGTTCTTC. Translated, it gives CAHGLAGYNEQFF.

The CDR3 bases are TGTGCCAGCAGTGAGGGGCCGGGTCAGCCCCAGCATTTT. This sequence encodes CASSEGPGQPQHF. The chain carries TRBV6-1 and TRBJ1-5; weak D call: TRBD1 (5 bases). Trimming removed 3 bases from V and 6 bases from J, with 9 bases in between. The CDR3 is made up of 13 amino acids. Looked up from germline, CDR1 is MNHNS and CDR2 is SASEGT.

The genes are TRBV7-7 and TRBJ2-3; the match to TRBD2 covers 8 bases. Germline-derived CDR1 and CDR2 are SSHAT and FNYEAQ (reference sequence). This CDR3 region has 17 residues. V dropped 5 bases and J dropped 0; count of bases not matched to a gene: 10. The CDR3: CASSPSGGGRSTDTQYF. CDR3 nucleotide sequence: TGTGCCAGCAGCCCAAGCGGCGGGGGGCGGAGCACAGATACGCAGTATTTT.

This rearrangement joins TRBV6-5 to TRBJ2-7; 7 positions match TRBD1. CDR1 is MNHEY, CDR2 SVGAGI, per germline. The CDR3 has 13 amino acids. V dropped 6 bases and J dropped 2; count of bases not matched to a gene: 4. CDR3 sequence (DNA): TGTGCCAGCAGCGTGACAGGGACCTACGAGCAGTACTTC. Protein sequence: CASSVTGTYEQYF.